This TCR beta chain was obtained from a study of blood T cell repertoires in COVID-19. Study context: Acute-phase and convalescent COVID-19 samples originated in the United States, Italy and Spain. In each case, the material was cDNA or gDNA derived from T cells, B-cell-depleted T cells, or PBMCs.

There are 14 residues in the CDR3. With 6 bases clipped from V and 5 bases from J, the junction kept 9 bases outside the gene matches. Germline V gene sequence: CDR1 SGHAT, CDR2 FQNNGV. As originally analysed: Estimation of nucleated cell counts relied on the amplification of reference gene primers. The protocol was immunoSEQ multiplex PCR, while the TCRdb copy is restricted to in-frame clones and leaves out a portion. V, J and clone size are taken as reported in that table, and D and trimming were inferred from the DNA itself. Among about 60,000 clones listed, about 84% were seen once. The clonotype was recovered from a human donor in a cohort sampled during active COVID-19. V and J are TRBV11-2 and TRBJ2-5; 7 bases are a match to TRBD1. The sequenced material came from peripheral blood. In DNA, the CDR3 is TGTGCCAGCAGGGAGACAGGGCGTTCGGAGACCCAGTACTTC. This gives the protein CASRETGRSETQYF.